This T cell receptor beta chain was observed in a study of T cell repertoires in cytomegalovirus infection. Study as a whole: An indication of both CMV infection and matching HLA type came from public TCR beta signatures. Study results and limitations: Based on cumulative public TCR beta family frequency, carriers of CMV plus the relevant HLA were identified. What dominated the ex vivo response were HLA-C-restricted CMV-specific TCR beta clonotypes.

In the case of this clonotype: What it binds is unknown.

TCRdb reprocessed the reads with MiXCR, giving one entry per CDR3 protein. The repertoire consists of 510,000 or so distinct CDR3 sequences, with approximately 26% occurring once and the leading ten covering roughly 13%. The CDR3 covers 14 residues. The V gene end was trimmed by 5 bases and the J gene end by 6 bases; junction bases not matched to a gene: 8. The germline V gene has CDR1 LNHDA and CDR2 SQIVND (reference sequence). The chain carries TRBV19 and TRBJ1-1; 8 positions match TRBD1. Sequencing was performed on PBMCs. This sequence was found in a human donor in good health (CMV status not recorded). Some clones in this sample may be carry-over from other donors' samples. CDR3 sequence reads: CASSSRQGISEAFF. Here the CDR3 DNA reads TGTGCCAGTAGTTCAAGACAGGGGATATCTGAAGCTTTCTTT.